This entry lists 14 T cell receptor beta chains sequenced from one sample in a study of post-analysis software for immune sequencing data. Overall study results and limits: Higher frequency in patients than in controls was seen for roughly five TRBV segments, with TRBV5-6, TRBV5-1 and TRBV20-1 among them.

These receptors lack a known antigen. Libraries were made from TCR beta cDNA, and they carried unique molecular identifiers. TCRdb recomputed calls from the PCR reads with MiXCR, one row per CDR3 protein. The sample consists of approximately 570,000 distinct CDR3 sequences, 44% of them appearing once. The sample was blood. The receptors here all came from a girl between 10 and 17 years old with multiple sclerosis.

The chain recombines TRBV13 with TRBJ1-2, with 8 bases that match TRBD1. CDR1 is PRHDT and CDR2 is FYEKMQ in the germline V gene (reference sequence). V lost 3 bases, J lost 6 bases, and 3 bases stayed unmatched. The CDR3 spans 13 residues. The CDR3 protein is CASSFDRGNGYTF. The CDR3 coding sequence is TGTGCCAGCAGCTTCGACAGGGGAAATGGCTACACCTTC.

The rearrangement links TRBV24-1 to TRBJ2-4; 9 positions agree with TRBD1. This CDR3 comprises 20 residues. With 4 bases clipped from V and 0 bases from J, the junction kept 15 bases outside the gene matches. Germline lookup yields CDR1 KGHDR and CDR2 SFDVKD. The CDR3, as DNA: TGTGCCACCAGTGACTGGGACAGGGCGAGGGTCCACGTAGCCAAAAACATTCAGTACTTC. The encoded protein is CATSDWDRARVHVAKNIQYF.

This clonotype showed up just a few times. V usage is TRBV12-3 or TRBV12-4 and J usage is TRBJ2-2; TRBD2 is a possible D gene (6 bases). The V gene lost 3 bases and the J gene lost 5 bases, with 10 bases spanning the gap. This CDR3 has 14 amino acids. CDR3 residues: CASSLSGSTGELFF. CDR3 DNA sequence: TGTGCCAGCAGTTTGTCCGGGAGTACCGGGGAGCTGTTTTTT.

The rearrangement joins TRBV5-1 to TRBJ2-1; no clear D gene. Trimming cost V 0 bases and J 8 bases, with 15 bases left between them. This CDR3 comprises 15 residues. The germline V gene has CDR1 SGHRS and CDR2 YFSETQ. CDR3 sequence (DNA): TGCGCCAGCAGCTTGGGAGGCGGAGTTCGGGATGAGCAGTTCTTC. It encodes CASSLGGGVRDEQFF.

The V and J genes are TRBV7-2 and TRBJ2-1; perhaps D is TRBD1 or TRBD2 (5 bases each). The CDR3 runs to 16 residues. Trimming pared 7 bases from V and 7 bases from J, leaving 23 bases between. Germline V gives CDR1 SGHTA, CDR2 FQGNSA. CDR3 coding DNA: TGTGCCAGCACAGGGTCATTGGGCAGGTGGGGGAATGAGCAGTTCTTC. Protein sequence: CASTGSLGRWGNEQFF.

This chain connects TRBV10-3 to TRBJ1-4; no clear D. The CDR3 is 15 residues long. The ends were cut back, 4 bases at V and 0 bases at J, with 9 bases in the middle. In germline, CDR1 is ENHRY, CDR2 SYGVKD. DNA of the CDR3: TGTGCCATCAGTGCCGCCCCTTCAACTAATGAAAAACTGTTTTTT. Residues: CAISAAPSTNEKLFF.

The rearrangement joins TRBV5-5 to TRBJ1-2; D ambiguous. Germline V lookup: CDR1 SGHKS, CDR2 YYEKEE (reference sequence). There are 15 residues in the CDR3. Trimming pared 4 bases from V and 4 bases from J, leaving 17 bases between. The CDR3 region has the DNA TGTGCCAGCAGCGGCAGCGGTACATCACGCTATGGCTACACCTTC. Protein: CASSGSGTSRYGYTF.

The genes are TRBV12-3 or TRBV12-4 and TRBJ2-1; TRBD2 matches at 14 bases. The CDR3 runs to 17 residues. The V gene end was trimmed by 8 bases and the J gene end by 0 bases; junction bases not matched to a gene: 6. This chain's CDR3 is CASGGLAGGSSYNEQFF. The CDR3 region has the DNA TGTGCCAGCGGTGGACTAGCGGGGGGAAGCTCCTACAATGAGCAGTTCTTC.

This clonotype showed up just a few times. The CDR3 sequence is CASSSGTEQFF. The CDR3 DNA reads TGCGCCAGCAGCTCCGGGACAGAGCAGTTCTTC. The chain joins TRBV5-1 to TRBJ2-1, with a tentative D call TRBD1 (6 bases). The CDR3 length is 11 residues. Germline CDR1 is SGHRS and CDR2 is YFSETQ. Trimming stripped 3 bases from V and 10 bases from J, with 8 bases between.

V gene TRBV4-1 combines with J gene TRBJ2-5, with 10 nucleotides matching TRBD2. The CDR3 is 16 amino acids. The germline V gene has CDR1 MGHRA and CDR2 YSYEKL. After removal of 3 bases from V and 4 bases from J, the junction contained 8 bases not matched to a gene. As DNA, the CDR3 is TGCGCCAGCAGCCACGATCGGACTAGCGGCACAGAGACCCAGTACTTC. Encoded protein: CASSHDRTSGTETQYF.

This clonotype turned up a few times. The chain links TRBV7-2 to TRBJ1-5, with D possibly TRBD1 on 5 matching bases. Germline V CDR1 and CDR2: SGHTA, FQGNSA. Trimming took off 6 bases at V and 2 bases at J, with 11 bases between the two ends. The CDR3 length is 14 residues. The DNA of the CDR3 is TGTGCCAGCAGTGACAGCCCGGGCAATCAGCCCCAGCATTTT. Its protein is CASSDSPGNQPQHF.

The sample holds a few counts of this clonotype. The chain combines TRBV6-5 with TRBJ2-5; D remains ambiguous. The V end was cut by 2 bases, the J end by 4 bases, with 14 bases between. Germline V lookup: CDR1 MNHEY, CDR2 SVGAGI. This CDR3 comprises 15 residues. The CDR3 sequence is CASSYSPAWGETQYF. The CDR3 DNA reads TGTGCCAGCAGTTACAGTCCTGCCTGGGGAGAGACCCAGTACTTC.

The rearrangement links TRBV15 to TRBJ1-5; D perhaps matches TRBD1 (5 bases). CDR1 is LNHNV, CDR2 YYDKDF, per germline (reference sequence). The CDR3 spans 15 residues. The ends were cut back, 0 bases at V and 6 bases at J, with 12 bases in the middle. The CDR3 coding sequence is TGTGCCACCAGCAGAGAAGGGGATCCCGGTCAGCCCCAGCATTTT. Protein: CATSREGDPGQPQHF.

This chain connects TRBV12-3 or TRBV12-4 to TRBJ2-5; 10 bases fit TRBD2. This CDR3 is built from 15 residues. The ends lost 6 bases at V and 5 bases at J; junction bases unmatched: 9. The CDR3 here is CASRDLAGEVETQYF. CDR3 bases: TGTGCCAGCAGGGATCTAGCGGGAGAAGTCGAGACCCAGTACTTC.